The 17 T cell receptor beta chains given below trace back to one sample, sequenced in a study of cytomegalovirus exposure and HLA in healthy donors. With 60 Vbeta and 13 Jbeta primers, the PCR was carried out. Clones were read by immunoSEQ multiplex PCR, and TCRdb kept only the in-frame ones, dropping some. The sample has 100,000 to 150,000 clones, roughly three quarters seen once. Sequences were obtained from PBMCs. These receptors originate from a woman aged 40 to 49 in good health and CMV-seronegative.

CDR3 nucleotides: TGCGCCAGCAGCCTACCTAGCGGGGGGGTCTCAGATACGCAGTATTTT. Translation: CASSLPSGGVSDTQYF. The chain carries TRBV4-1 and TRBJ2-3; 12 bases are shared with TRBD2. V was pared by 4 bases and J by 4 bases, with 6 bases of the junction left unmatched. Germline assignment: CDR1 MGHRA and CDR2 YSYEKL. This CDR3 has 16 amino acids.

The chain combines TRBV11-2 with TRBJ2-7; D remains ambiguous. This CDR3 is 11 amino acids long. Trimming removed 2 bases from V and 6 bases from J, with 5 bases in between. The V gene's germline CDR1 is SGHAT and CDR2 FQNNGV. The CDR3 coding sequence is TGTGCCAGCAGCTTATATCCCGAGCAGTACTTC. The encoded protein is CASSLYPEQYF.

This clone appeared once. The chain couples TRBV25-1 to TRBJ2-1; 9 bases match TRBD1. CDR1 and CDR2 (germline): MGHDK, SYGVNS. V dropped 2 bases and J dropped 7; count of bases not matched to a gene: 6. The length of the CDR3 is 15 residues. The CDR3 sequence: CASSETGTGRNEQFF. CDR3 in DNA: TGTGCCAGCAGTGAAACCGGGACAGGGCGGAATGAGCAGTTCTTC.

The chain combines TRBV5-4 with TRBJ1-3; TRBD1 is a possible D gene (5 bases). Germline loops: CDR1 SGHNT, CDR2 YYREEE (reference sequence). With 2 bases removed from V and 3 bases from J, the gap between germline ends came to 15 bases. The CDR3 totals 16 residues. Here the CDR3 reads CASSFGGASYGNTIYF. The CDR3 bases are TGTGCCAGCAGCTTTGGAGGGGCCTCTTATGGAAACACCATATATTTT.

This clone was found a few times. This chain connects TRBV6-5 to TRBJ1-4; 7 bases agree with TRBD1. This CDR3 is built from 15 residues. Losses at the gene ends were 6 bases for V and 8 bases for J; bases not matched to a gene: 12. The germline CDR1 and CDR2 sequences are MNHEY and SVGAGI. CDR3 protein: CASRPEQGSVEKLFF. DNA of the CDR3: TGTGCCAGCAGACCCGAACAGGGGTCGGTCGAAAAACTGTTTTTT.

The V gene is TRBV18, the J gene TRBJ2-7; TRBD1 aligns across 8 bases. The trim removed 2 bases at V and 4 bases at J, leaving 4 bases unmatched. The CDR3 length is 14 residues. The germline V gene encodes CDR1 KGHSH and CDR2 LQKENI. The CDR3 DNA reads TGTGCCAGCTCACCAGACAGGGGCGCTTACGAGCAGTACTTC. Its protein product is CASSPDRGAYEQYF.

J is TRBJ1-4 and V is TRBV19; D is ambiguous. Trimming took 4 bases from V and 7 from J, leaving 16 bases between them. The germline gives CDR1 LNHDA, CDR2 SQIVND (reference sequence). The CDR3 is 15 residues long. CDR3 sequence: CASSSPVSWSEKLFF. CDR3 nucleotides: TGTGCCAGTAGTAGTCCGGTCAGCTGGAGTGAAAAACTGTTTTTT.

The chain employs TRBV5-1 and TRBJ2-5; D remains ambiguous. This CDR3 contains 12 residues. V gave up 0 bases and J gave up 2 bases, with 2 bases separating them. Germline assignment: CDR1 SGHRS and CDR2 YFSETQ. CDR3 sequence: CASSLAQETQYF. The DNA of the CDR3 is TGCGCCAGCAGCTTGGCTCAAGAGACCCAGTACTTC.

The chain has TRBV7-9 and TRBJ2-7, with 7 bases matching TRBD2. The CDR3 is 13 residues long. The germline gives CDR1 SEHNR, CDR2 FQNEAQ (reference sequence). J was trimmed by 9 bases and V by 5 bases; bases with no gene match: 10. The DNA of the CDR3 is TGTGCCAGCAGCGGCCGGGACTACCCCGCGCAGTACTTC. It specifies CASSGRDYPAQYF.

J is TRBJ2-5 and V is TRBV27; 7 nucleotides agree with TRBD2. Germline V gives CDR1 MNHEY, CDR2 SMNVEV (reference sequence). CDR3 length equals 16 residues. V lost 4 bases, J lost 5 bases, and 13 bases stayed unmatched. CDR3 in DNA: TGTGCCAGCAGTTATAAGCTGGCGGGGGAAACGGAGACCCAGTACTTC. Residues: CASSYKLAGETETQYF.

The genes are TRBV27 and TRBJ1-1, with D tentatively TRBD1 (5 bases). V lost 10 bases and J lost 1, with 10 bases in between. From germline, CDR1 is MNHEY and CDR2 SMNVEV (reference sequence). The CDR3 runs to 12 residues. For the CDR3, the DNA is TGTGCCACACGCAGGGCGAACACTGAAGCTTTCTTT. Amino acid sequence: CATRRANTEAFF.

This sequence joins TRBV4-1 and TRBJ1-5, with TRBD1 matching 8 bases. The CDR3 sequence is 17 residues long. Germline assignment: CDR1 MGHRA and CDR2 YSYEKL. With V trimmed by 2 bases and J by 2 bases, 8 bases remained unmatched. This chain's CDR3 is CASSQPRGRRGNQPQHF. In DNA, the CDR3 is TGCGCCAGCAGCCAACCCAGGGGGCGCCGGGGCAATCAGCCCCAGCATTTT.

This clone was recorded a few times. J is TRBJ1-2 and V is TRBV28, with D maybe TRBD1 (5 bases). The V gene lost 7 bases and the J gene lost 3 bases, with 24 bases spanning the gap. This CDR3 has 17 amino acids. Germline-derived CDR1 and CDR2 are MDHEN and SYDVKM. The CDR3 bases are TGTGCCAGCATCAACCTCTCGGGGGGAGAGGACTACTATGGCTACACCTTC. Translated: CASINLSGGEDYYGYTF.

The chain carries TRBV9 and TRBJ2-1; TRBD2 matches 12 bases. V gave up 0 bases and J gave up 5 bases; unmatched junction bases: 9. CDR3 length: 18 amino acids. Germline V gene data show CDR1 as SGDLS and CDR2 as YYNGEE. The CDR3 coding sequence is TGTGCCAGCAGCGTAGCCCTCTCAGGACTAGCGGGGAACAATGAGCAGTTCTTC. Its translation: CASSVALSGLAGNNEQFF.

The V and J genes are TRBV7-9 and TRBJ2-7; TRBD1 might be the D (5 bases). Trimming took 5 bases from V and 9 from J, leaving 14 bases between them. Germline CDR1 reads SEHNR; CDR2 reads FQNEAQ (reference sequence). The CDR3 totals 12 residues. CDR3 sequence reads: CASSIAGCWQYF. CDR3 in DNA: TGTGCCAGCAGCATTGCAGGGTGTTGGCAGTACTTC.

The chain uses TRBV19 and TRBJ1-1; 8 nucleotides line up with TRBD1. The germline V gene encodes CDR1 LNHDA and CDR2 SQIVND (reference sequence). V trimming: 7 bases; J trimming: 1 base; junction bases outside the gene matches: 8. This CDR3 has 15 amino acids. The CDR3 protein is CASTLTGVGNTEAFF. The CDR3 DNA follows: TGTGCCAGTACCCTGACAGGGGTAGGGAACACTGAAGCTTTCTTT.

Written as DNA, the CDR3 is TGTGCCCGAGGGGACAGTTCACCCCTCCACTTT. It translates to CARGDSSPLHF. The rearrangement links TRBV30 to TRBJ1-6, with TRBD1 identical over 7 bases. CDR3 length equals 11 residues. Germline V gene lookup returns CDR1 GTSNPN and CDR2 SVGIG (reference sequence). The V and J ends lost 8 bases and 9 bases, in that order; junction bases with no gene match: 4.